This T cell receptor beta chain was retrieved from a study of blood T cell repertoires in COVID-19. Background on the study: COVID-19 samples, acute and convalescent, were from the United States, Italy and Spain. Sources were T cells, B-cell-depleted T cells, or PBMCs; the material itself was cDNA or gDNA.

Methods used by the authors: Amplification from reference gene primers served as the basis for estimated nucleated cell counts. The method was immunoSEQ multiplex PCR; TCRdb's version includes in-frame clones alone and lacks a portion of them. That table furnishes V, J and clone size, whereas the DNA furnished D and trimming. The table shows roughly 59,000 clones, with approximately 82% occurring only once. The receptor comes from a man older than 75 with acute or convalescent COVID-19. The sample was peripheral blood.

The CDR3 here is CASSLGAGVDYGYTF. The DNA of the CDR3 is TGTGCCAGCAGCTTAGGGGCAGGGGTTGACTATGGCTACACCTTC. The rearrangement uses TRBV7-8 and TRBJ1-2, with D possibly matching TRBD1 (6 bases). From germline, CDR1 is SGHVS and CDR2 FQNEAQ. This CDR3 is built from 15 residues. V shed 1 base and J shed 3 bases, with 12 bases lying between them.